The 32 T cell receptor beta chains below were found in one sample sequenced in a study of vaccination and CD4 T cells after COVID-19. Antigen specificity for these receptors is unknown. The study sequenced cultured CD4+ T cell DNA using the Oncomine TCR Beta short-read assay. TCRdb recomputed calls from the PCR reads with MiXCR, one row per CDR3 protein. Of about 17,000 distinct CDR3 sequences detected, under 55% appear once; the ten largest clones hold approximately 13%. Time point noted: late sampling 161 to 241 days after vaccination in a few convalescent patients. Treatment given: approximately 9-day PBMC culture with coronavirus spike peptide pools or control peptides (ViraFEST assay). The source material was CD4+ T cells from blood, cultured in vitro, sampled about 7 months after SARS-CoV-2 vaccination. The receptors originated from a human donor who had recovered from COVID-19.

This clonotype was counted only a few times. V is TRBV20-1 and J is TRBJ1-5, with D possibly matching TRBD1 (5 bases). The CDR3 totals 15 residues. The germline gives CDR1 DFQATT, CDR2 SNEGSKA (reference sequence). The V end was cut by 0 bases, the J end by 4 bases, with 13 bases between. The DNA of the CDR3 is TGCAGTGCTAGAGATAGGGCCCGGGGGAATCAGCCCCAGCATTTT. As protein: CSARDRARGNQPQHF.

The V call is TRBV7-8, the J call TRBJ2-5, with D possibly TRBD2 on 6 matching bases. There are 15 residues in the CDR3. Per germline, CDR1 SGHVS and CDR2 FQNEAQ. The V end lost 4 bases, the J end lost 4 bases, and 16 bases lay between the germline ends. Here the CDR3 reads CASSYPGVSGETQYF. For the CDR3, the DNA is TGTGCCAGCAGCTATCCGGGAGTGTCAGGAGAGACCCAGTACTTC.

The chain combines TRBV12-3 or TRBV12-4 with TRBJ2-7; no clear D. The CDR3 consists of 13 residues. V dropped 7 bases and J dropped 0 bases, with 10 bases sitting between them. CDR3 DNA: TGTGCCAGCACCCCTTCAAGCTCCTACGAGCAGTACTTC. Its translation: CASTPSSSYEQYF.

Remarks on this clonotype: One junction end does not reproduce the germline sequence, and a read error may be involved. The chain has TRBV6-1 and TRBJ2-3, with D maybe TRBD2 (5 bases). Germline assignment: CDR1 MNHNS and CDR2 SASEGT. CDR3 length: 13 amino acids. This CDR3 is CARRLTGTDTQYF. For the CDR3, the DNA is TGTGCCCGCAGGTTGACGGGGACAGATACGCAGTATTTT.

In this sample, this clonotype turned up a few times. The chain uses TRBV19 and TRBJ1-1; 9 bases align to TRBD1. Trimming cost V 6 bases and J 1 base; bases outside gene matches: 3. The CDR3 runs to 14 residues. Germline V CDR1 and CDR2: LNHDA, SQIVND (reference sequence). The CDR3: CASRTGQGNTEAFF. CDR3 in DNA: TGTGCCAGTAGGACGGGACAGGGGAACACTGAAGCTTTCTTT.

This clonotype was seen a single time. The chain joins TRBV21-1 to TRBJ2-7; TRBD1 is the table's D call, not checked against the DNA. TRBV21-1 is shown as a pseudogene. CDR3 length: 15 amino acids. The CDR3: CASSYYRDRAYEQYF. As DNA, the CDR3 is TGTGCCAGCAGCTACTACCGGGACAGGGCCTACGAGCAGTACTTC.

The V gene is TRBV11-1, the J gene TRBJ1-1; the D is unclear. Looked up from germline, CDR1 is SGHAT and CDR2 is FQDESV (reference sequence). V was trimmed by 2 bases and J by 3 bases, leaving 7 bases between them. The CDR3 contains 13 residues. CDR3 region: CASSLNEDTEAFF. CDR3 nucleotides: TGTGCCAGCAGCTTAAATGAGGACACTGAAGCTTTCTTT.

This clonotype was picked up one time. The gene calls are TRBV9 and TRBJ2-1; 9 bases are shared with TRBD2. CDR1 and CDR2 from the germline V gene are SGDLS and YYNGEE. The CDR3 length is 15 residues. Trimming cost V 1 base and J 4 bases; bases outside gene matches: 3. CDR3 nucleotide sequence: TGTGCCAGCAGCGTATTTAGCGGGGGATACAATGAGCAGTTCTTC. Residues: CASSVFSGGYNEQFF.

V gene TRBV7-3 combines with J gene TRBJ2-2; no definite D call. Germline V gene sequence: CDR1 SGHTA, CDR2 FQGTGA. The CDR3 is 14 amino acids. Deletions cut 5 bases from V and 1 base from J, with 8 bases between. As DNA, the CDR3 is TGTGCCAGCAGCCCACAGCGGAACACCGGGGAGCTGTTTTTT. Translation: CASSPQRNTGELFF.

The rearrangement uses TRBV20-1 and TRBJ1-2; 8 bases fit TRBD1. This CDR3 has 14 residues. CDR1 is DFQATT, CDR2 SNEGSKA, per germline (reference sequence). V lost 6 bases to trimming and J lost 5 bases; unmatched junction nucleotides: 11. CDR3 sequence reads: CSAGGTGKSYGYTF. The CDR3 DNA sequence: TGCAGTGCCGGTGGGACAGGCAAATCTTATGGCTACACCTTC.

The chain employs TRBV6-1 and TRBJ2-7; TRBD1 matches at 7 bases. This CDR3 is built from 12 residues. CDR1 and CDR2 (germline): MNHNS, SASEGT. The V and J ends lost 3 bases and 7 bases, in that order; junction bases with no gene match: 3. CDR3 nucleotide sequence: TGTGCCAGCAGTGACACAGGGGAAGAGCAGTACTTC. Its protein is CASSDTGEEQYF.

This chain connects TRBV6-1 to TRBJ2-7; 7 bases align to TRBD1. Trimming removed 6 bases from V and 7 bases from J; junction bases left unmatched: 9. Germline V gene sequence: CDR1 MNHNS, CDR2 SASEGT. The CDR3 runs 13 residues. The CDR3 bases are TGTGCCAGCAGGAGGGGGCCCAGTGGGGAGCAGTACTTC. It specifies CASRRGPSGEQYF.

The V call is TRBV28, the J call TRBJ2-3, with TRBD2 as a possible D gene (5 bases). Trimming took off 3 bases at V and 4 bases at J, with 11 bases between the two ends. The CDR3 spans 14 residues. Germline lookup yields CDR1 MDHEN and CDR2 SYDVKM. CDR3 bases: TGTGCCAGCAGTTTTACGGCTAGCTCAGATACGCAGTATTTT. Translating it yields CASSFTASSDTQYF.

The chain carries TRBV4-2 and TRBJ1-2, with D perhaps TRBD1 (6 bases). From germline, CDR1 is LGHNA and CDR2 YNFKEQ. The CDR3 totals 15 residues. V lost 4 bases and J lost 4, with 16 bases in between. CDR3 DNA sequence: TGTGCCAGCAGCCGAGACAGGTTAGGCCTCTATGGCTACACCTTC. Its translation: CASSRDRLGLYGYTF.

The chain carries TRBV2 and TRBJ1-5; D might be TRBD1 (6 bases). The germline V gene has CDR1 SNHLY and CDR2 FYNNEI. This CDR3 is built from 15 residues. Between the trimmed V and J ends, which lost 4 bases and 0 bases, there was a span of 10 bases. CDR3 in DNA: TGTGCCAGCAGTGGGGGGCAAAATAGCAATCAGCCCCAGCATTTT. Encoded protein: CASSGGQNSNQPQHF.

The chain uses TRBV13 and TRBJ2-2; perhaps TRBD1 as D (6 bases). CDR3 length equals 12 residues. The germline V and J ends were trimmed by 5 bases and 5 bases, with 6 bases remaining between them. Per the germline V gene, CDR1 is PRHDT and CDR2 is FYEKMQ (reference sequence). CDR3 region: CASSQGTGELFF. The CDR3 DNA follows: TGTGCCAGCAGCCAGGGGACCGGGGAGCTGTTTTTT. Using reference TRBV13 and TRBJ2-2 for the parts outside the CDR3, the full variable domain is AAGVIQSPRHLIKEKRETATLKCYPIPRHDTVYWYQQGPGQDPQFLISFYEKMQSDKGSIPDRFSAQQFSDYHSELNMSSLELGDSALYFCASSQGTGELFFGEGSRLTVL.

This rearrangement joins TRBV6-1 to TRBJ2-1, with 9 bases identical to TRBD1. Germline V gene sequence: CDR1 MNHNS, CDR2 SASEGT. The CDR3 covers 19 residues. Trimming removed 4 bases from V and 0 bases from J; junction bases left unmatched: 13. The CDR3: CASSGKGQGKGGSYNEQFF. The CDR3 DNA reads as TGTGCCAGCAGTGGGAAAGGACAGGGGAAAGGTGGCTCCTACAATGAGCAGTTCTTC.

The V call is TRBV25-1, the J call TRBJ1-2, with D possibly being TRBD1 (6 bases). The CDR3 contains 14 residues. Trimming pared 7 bases from V and 1 base from J, leaving 13 bases between. Germline V gives CDR1 MGHDK, CDR2 SYGVNS. Here the CDR3 DNA reads TGTGCCAGCACCCAAGGGGGGGATAACTATGGCTACACCTTC. Translated, it gives CASTQGGDNYGYTF.

This clonotype was counted a few times. This chain uses TRBV25-1 with TRBJ1-5; 7 nucleotides agree with TRBD1. This CDR3 region has 14 residues. The junction had 5 bases not matched to a gene; V was cut back by 4 bases and J by 5 bases. Germline values: CDR1 MGHDK, CDR2 SYGVNS. The CDR3 here is CASSGAGGDQPQHF. The DNA of the CDR3 is TGTGCCAGCAGTGGGGCAGGGGGGGATCAGCCCCAGCATTTT.

This clonotype was picked up a small number of times. J is TRBJ2-5 and V is TRBV6-5; D gene uncertain. CDR3 length: 14 amino acids. Germline V gene lookup returns CDR1 MNHEY and CDR2 SVGAGI. Deletions cut 3 bases from V and 5 bases from J, with 13 bases between. In DNA, the CDR3 is TGTGCCAGCAGTTATCGGGTAGCCGGGGAGACCCAGTACTTC. Translating it yields CASSYRVAGETQYF.

The genes are TRBV21-1 and TRBJ1-6; TRBD1, the table's D call, lacks a check against the DNA. TRBV21-1 is a pseudogene. The CDR3 runs to 15 residues. The CDR3 loop is CASSKGDSDLSPLHF. The DNA of the CDR3 is TGTGCCAGCAGCAAAGGGGACAGTGACCTTTCACCCCTCCACTTT.

V is TRBV18 and J is TRBJ2-6; D may be TRBD2 (6 bases). The CDR3 covers 17 residues. Trimming removed 3 bases at V and 0 bases at J, with 12 bases between. Germline V CDR1 and CDR2: KGHSH, LQKENI. The CDR3 DNA follows: TGTGCCAGCTCACCTCGCGTGGACTACTCTGGGGCCAACGTCCTGACTTTC. As protein: CASSPRVDYSGANVLTF.

The chain is built from TRBV20-1 and TRBJ2-2; tentatively, D is TRBD2 (6 bases). Trimming stripped 1 base from V and 2 bases from J, with 14 bases between. There are 16 residues in the CDR3. From germline, CDR1 is DFQATT and CDR2 SNEGSKA (reference sequence). The CDR3 here is CSARAGGRPNTGELFF. The CDR3 region has the DNA TGCAGTGCTAGAGCCGGGGGACGGCCCAACACCGGGGAGCTGTTTTTT.

This rearrangement joins TRBV7-6 to TRBJ1-1, with 8 bases matching TRBD1. Looked up from germline, CDR1 is SGHVS and CDR2 is FNYEAQ. The CDR3 contains 15 residues. V lost 4 bases to trimming and J lost 5 bases; unmatched junction nucleotides: 9. CDR3 DNA: TGTGCCAGCAGCTCTATCGGACAGGGACAAACTGAAGCTTTCTTT. It codes for CASSSIGQGQTEAFF.

V gene TRBV6-2 or TRBV6-3 combines with J gene TRBJ2-3; D may be TRBD2 (6 bases). Germline assignment: CDR1 MNHEY and CDR2 SVGEGT. This CDR3 has 14 residues. The ends were cut back, 8 bases at V and 5 bases at J, with 17 bases in the middle. The CDR3 sequence: CASWSPGAEDTQYF. The CDR3 DNA reads as TGTGCCAGCTGGAGCCCGGGAGCCGAAGATACGCAGTATTTT.

The V call is TRBV7-3, the J call TRBJ2-2; D might be TRBD2 (6 bases). Trimming cost V 0 bases and J 8 bases, with 10 bases left between them. Looked up from germline, CDR1 is SGHTA and CDR2 is FQGTGA. The length of the CDR3 is 14 residues. DNA of the CDR3: TGTGCCAGCAGCTTAACGTTTGCGGGAGGGGAGCTGTTTTTT. Its protein product is CASSLTFAGGELFF.

The CDR3 is CASSVRGLAGVETQYF. CDR3 nucleotide sequence: TGTGCCAGCAGCGTACGGGGACTAGCGGGAGTGGAGACCCAGTACTTC. The gene calls are TRBV9 and TRBJ2-5; 14 positions agree with TRBD2. The V gene's germline CDR1 is SGDLS and CDR2 YYNGEE. V lost 1 base and J lost 5; bases outside the gene matches: 4. The length of the CDR3 is 16 residues. Using reference TRBV9 and TRBJ2-5 for the parts outside the CDR3, the full variable domain is DSGVTQTPKHLITATGQRVTLRCSPRSGDLSVYWYQQSLDQGLQFLIQYYNGEERAKGNILERFSAQQFPDLHSELNLSSLELGDSALYFCASSVRGLAGVETQYFGPGTRLLVL.

This clonotype was counted only a few times. This chain links TRBV7-2 with TRBJ1-2; D not resolved. The V and J ends lost 1 base and 4 bases respectively, with 10 bases between them. The CDR3 length is 14 residues. Germline CDR1 reads SGHTA; CDR2 reads FQGNSA. In DNA form, the CDR3 reads TGTGCCAGCAGCTTAGTTCCAGGAAGCTATGGCTACACCTTC. Translating gives CASSLVPGSYGYTF.

CDR3 amino acids: CASSPSGTSGSQETQYF. DNA for the CDR3: TGTGCCAGCAGCCCGAGTGGGACTAGCGGGAGTCAAGAGACCCAGTACTTC. The chain uses TRBV14 and TRBJ2-5; 14 nucleotides line up with TRBD2. The CDR3 has 17 residues. The junction had 6 bases not matched to a gene; V was cut back by 4 bases and J by 2 bases. CDR1 SGHDN and CDR2 FVKESK come from the germline V gene.

V is TRBV7-9 and J is TRBJ2-3; 7 nucleotides line up with TRBD2. CDR3 length equals 15 residues. CDR1 and CDR2 from the germline V gene are SEHNR and FQNEAQ (reference sequence). V lost 5 bases and J lost 4; bases outside the gene matches: 9. The CDR3 nucleotides are TGTGCCAGCAGCCGGGGGGACTATACCGCAGATACGCAGTATTTT. It yields the protein CASSRGDYTADTQYF.

V is TRBV7-9 and J is TRBJ1-1, with D unresolved. V lost 3 bases, J lost 5 bases, and 13 bases lay in between. Germline-derived CDR1 and CDR2 are SEHNR and FQNEAQ (reference sequence). The CDR3 consists of 14 residues. This chain's CDR3 is CASSFLGMGTEAFF. CDR3 sequence (DNA): TGTGCCAGCAGCTTTCTGGGGATGGGGACTGAAGCTTTCTTT.

The chain has TRBV20-1 and TRBJ1-3; TRBD1 is a possible D gene (5 bases). The CDR3 spans 16 residues. CDR1 is DFQATT and CDR2 is SNEGSKA in the germline V gene (reference sequence). V was shortened by 2 bases and J by 0 bases, with 14 bases between the two germline ends. The chain's CDR3 is CSARIGDGSSGNTIYF. The CDR3 bases are TGCAGTGCTAGAATTGGGGACGGATCCTCTGGAAACACCATATATTTT.